This is a list of T cell receptor beta chains from one sample in a study of neurological immune-mediated disorders. TCRdb processed the 5' RACE reads anew with MiXCR; each CDR3 protein has one entry. The data show about 55,000 distinct CDR3 sequences, around 4.4% seen once. Material: PBMCs. Source of these receptors: a middle-aged man with multiple sclerosis. CDR3s include the opening cysteine and the closing phenylalanine or tryptophan. The order of the fields is J gene, V gene, clone size, D gene, CDR3 protein, CDR3 DNA. The D gene is left open where the match is weak. Not every row has a clone size; where given, it reads once, few, many or a size class.

j_gene: TRBJ2-7
v_gene: TRBV20-1
abundance: many
d_gene: -
CDR3aa: CSAPRGDYEQYF
CDR3nt: TGCAGTGCCCCTAGGGGGGACTACGAGCAGTACTTC

j_gene: TRBJ2-1
v_gene: TRBV28
abundance: -
d_gene: -
CDR3aa: CASSFFEPRGEQFF
CDR3nt: TGTGCCAGCAGTTTTTTCGAACCCCGGGGCGAGCAGTTCTTC

j_gene: TRBJ2-1
v_gene: TRBV7-2
abundance: many
d_gene: TRBD2
CDR3aa: CASSYSGGAREQFF
CDR3nt: TGTGCCAGCAGCTATAGCGGGGGGGCGCGAGAGCAGTTCTTC

j_gene: TRBJ2-3
v_gene: TRBV5-1
abundance: many
d_gene: TRBD1
CDR3aa: CASSSDRGFDTQYF
CDR3nt: TGCGCCAGCAGCAGCGACAGGGGGTTCGATACGCAGTATTTT

j_gene: TRBJ2-3
v_gene: TRBV6-1
abundance: many
d_gene: -
CDR3aa: CASSDWAVNTDTQYF
CDR3nt: TGTGCCAGCAGTGACTGGGCGGTCAACACAGATACGCAGTATTTT

j_gene: TRBJ2-7
v_gene: TRBV5-1
abundance: many
d_gene: -
CDR3aa: CASSLAGLYEQYF
CDR3nt: TGCGCCAGCAGCTTGGCTGGGTTGTACGAGCAGTACTTC

j_gene: TRBJ1-1
v_gene: TRBV6-4
abundance: medium-sized
d_gene: TRBD1
CDR3aa: CATRTGENTEAFF
CDR3nt: TGTGCCACAAGGACAGGCGAGAACACTGAAGCTTTCTTT

j_gene: TRBJ1-1
v_gene: TRBV10-3
abundance: many
d_gene: TRBD1
CDR3aa: CAISPVRQGGHTEAFF
CDR3nt: TGTGCCATCAGTCCGGTTCGACAGGGAGGTCACACTGAAGCTTTCTTT

j_gene: TRBJ2-5
v_gene: TRBV20-1
abundance: many
d_gene: TRBD2
CDR3aa: CSATGTSGPEQETQYF
CDR3nt: TGCAGTGCCACCGGGACTAGCGGGCCAGAGCAAGAGACCCAGTACTTC

j_gene: TRBJ2-1
v_gene: TRBV2
abundance: few
d_gene: TRBD2
CDR3aa: CASTTAGGANEQFF
CDR3nt: TGTGCCAGCACCACAGCGGGAGGAGCGAATGAGCAGTTCTTC

j_gene: TRBJ2-1
v_gene: TRBV20-1
abundance: many
d_gene: -
CDR3aa: CSASRKGTQNYNEQFF
CDR3nt: TGCAGTGCTAGCCGTAAGGGGACCCAAAACTACAATGAGCAGTTCTTC

j_gene: TRBJ1-1
v_gene: TRBV5-4
abundance: many
d_gene: -
CDR3aa: CASSSGSLITEAFF
CDR3nt: TGTGCCAGCAGCTCCGGGAGCCTTATCACTGAAGCTTTCTTT

j_gene: TRBJ1-5
v_gene: TRBV12-3/TRBV12-4
abundance: many
d_gene: -
CDR3aa: CASSLGVDQPQHF
CDR3nt: TGTGCCAGCAGTTTAGGAGTGGATCAGCCCCAGCATTTT

j_gene: TRBJ1-6
v_gene: TRBV7-9
abundance: many
d_gene: -
CDR3aa: CASSPWRGDNSPLHF
CDR3nt: TGTGCCAGCAGTCCTTGGAGGGGAGATAATTCACCCCTCCACTTT

j_gene: TRBJ2-5
v_gene: TRBV29-1
abundance: many
d_gene: TRBD2
CDR3aa: CSVALAVGETQYF
CDR3nt: TGCAGCGTTGCCCTAGCGGTGGGAGAGACCCAGTACTTC

j_gene: TRBJ1-4
v_gene: TRBV20-1
abundance: few
d_gene: -
CDR3aa: CSAMENLNEKLFF
CDR3nt: TGCAGTGCAATGGAAAATTTAAATGAAAAACTGTTTTTT

j_gene: TRBJ2-3
v_gene: TRBV6-5
abundance: many
d_gene: -
CDR3aa: CASNPRGGPERDTQYF
CDR3nt: TGTGCCAGCAACCCTAGGGGCGGTCCTGAGAGAGATACGCAGTATTTT

j_gene: TRBJ2-5
v_gene: TRBV5-1
abundance: many
d_gene: TRBD1
CDR3aa: CASEGGPGQAQETQYF
CDR3nt: TGCGCCAGCGAAGGGGGACCGGGACAGGCACAAGAGACCCAGTACTTC